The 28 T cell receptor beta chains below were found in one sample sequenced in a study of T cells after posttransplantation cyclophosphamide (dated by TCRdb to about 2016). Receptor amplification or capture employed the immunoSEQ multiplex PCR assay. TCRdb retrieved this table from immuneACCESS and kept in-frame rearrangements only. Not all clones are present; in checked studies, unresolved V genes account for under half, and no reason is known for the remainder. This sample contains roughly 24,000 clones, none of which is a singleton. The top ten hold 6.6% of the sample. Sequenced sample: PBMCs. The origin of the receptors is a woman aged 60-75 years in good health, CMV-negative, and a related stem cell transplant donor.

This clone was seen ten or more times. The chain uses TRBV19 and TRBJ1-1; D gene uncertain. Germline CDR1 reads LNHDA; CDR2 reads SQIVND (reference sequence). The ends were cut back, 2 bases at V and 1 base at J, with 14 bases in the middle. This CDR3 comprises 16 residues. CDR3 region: CASSISPVQKNTEAFF. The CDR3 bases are TGTGCCAGTAGTATATCCCCCGTACAGAAGAACACTGAAGCTTTCTTT.

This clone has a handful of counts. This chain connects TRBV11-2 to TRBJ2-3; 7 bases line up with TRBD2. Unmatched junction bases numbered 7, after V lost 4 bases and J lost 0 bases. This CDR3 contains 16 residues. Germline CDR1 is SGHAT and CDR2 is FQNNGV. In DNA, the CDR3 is TGTGCCAGCAGCTCCTCCCTAGCGGTCAGCACAGATACGCAGTATTTT. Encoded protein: CASSSSLAVSTDTQYF.

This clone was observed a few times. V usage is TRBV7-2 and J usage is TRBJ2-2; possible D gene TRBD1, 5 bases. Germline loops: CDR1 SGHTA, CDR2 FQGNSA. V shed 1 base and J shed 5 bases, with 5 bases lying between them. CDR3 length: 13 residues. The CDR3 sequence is CASSLEGTGELFF. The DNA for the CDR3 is TGTGCCAGCAGCTTAGAGGGGACCGGGGAGCTGTTTTTT.

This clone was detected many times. The CDR3 loop is CASRGLGGHNEQFF. CDR3 nucleotides: TGTGCCAGCAGGGGGCTGGGGGGGCACAATGAGCAGTTCTTC. The rearrangement uses TRBV27 and TRBJ2-1; D perhaps matches TRBD2 (7 bases). Germline CDR1 reads MNHEY; CDR2 reads SMNVEV (reference sequence). The V and J ends lost 6 bases and 5 bases respectively, with 14 bases between them. The CDR3 contains 14 residues.

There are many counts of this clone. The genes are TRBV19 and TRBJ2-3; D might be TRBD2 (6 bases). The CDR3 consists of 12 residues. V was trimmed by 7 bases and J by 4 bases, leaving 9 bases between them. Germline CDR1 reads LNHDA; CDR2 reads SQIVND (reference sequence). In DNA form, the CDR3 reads TGTGCCAGTATGCGGGACTCAGATACGCAGTATTTT. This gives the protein CASMRDSDTQYF. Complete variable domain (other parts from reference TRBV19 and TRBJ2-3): DGGITQSPKYLFRKEGQNVTLSCEQNLNHDAMYWYRQDPGQGLRLIYYSQIVNDFQKGDIAEGYSVSREKKESFPLTVTSAQKNPTAFYLCASMRDSDTQYFGPGTRLTVL.

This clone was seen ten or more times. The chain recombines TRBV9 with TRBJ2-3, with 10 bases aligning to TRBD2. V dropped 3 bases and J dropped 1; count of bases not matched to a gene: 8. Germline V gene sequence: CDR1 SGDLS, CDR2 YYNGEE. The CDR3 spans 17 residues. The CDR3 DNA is TGTGCCAGCAGCGACGGGACTAGCGTTAGGGGCACAGATACGCAGTATTTT. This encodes CASSDGTSVRGTDTQYF. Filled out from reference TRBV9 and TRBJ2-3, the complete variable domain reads DSGVTQTPKHLITATGQRVTLRCSPRSGDLSVYWYQQSLDQGLQFLIQYYNGEERAKGNILERFSAQQFPDLHSELNLSSLELGDSALYFCASSDGTSVRGTDTQYFGPGTRLTVL.

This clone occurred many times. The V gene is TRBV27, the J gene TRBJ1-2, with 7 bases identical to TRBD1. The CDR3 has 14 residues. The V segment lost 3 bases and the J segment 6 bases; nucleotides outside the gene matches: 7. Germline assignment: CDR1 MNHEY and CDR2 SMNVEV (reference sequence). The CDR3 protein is CASSFIGTGDGYTF. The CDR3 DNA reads TGTGCCAGCAGTTTTATAGGCACAGGGGATGGCTACACCTTC.

This CDR3 is CASTSGTSGSGSYNEQFF. DNA for the CDR3: TGTGCCAGCACTTCCGGGACTAGCGGGAGTGGATCCTACAATGAGCAGTTCTTC. This sequence joins TRBV28 and TRBJ2-1; 14 positions match TRBD2. Germline CDR1 MDHEN, CDR2 SYDVKM. V lost 7 bases to trimming and J lost 1 base; unmatched junction nucleotides: 9. This CDR3 has 18 amino acids.

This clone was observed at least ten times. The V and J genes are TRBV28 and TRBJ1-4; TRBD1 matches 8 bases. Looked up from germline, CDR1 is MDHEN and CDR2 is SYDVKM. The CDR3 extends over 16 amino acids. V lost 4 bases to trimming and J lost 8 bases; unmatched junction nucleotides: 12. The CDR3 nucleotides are TGTGCCAGCAGTTCCATCCAGGGGGCACTCGGAGAAAAACTGTTTTTT. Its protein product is CASSSIQGALGEKLFF.

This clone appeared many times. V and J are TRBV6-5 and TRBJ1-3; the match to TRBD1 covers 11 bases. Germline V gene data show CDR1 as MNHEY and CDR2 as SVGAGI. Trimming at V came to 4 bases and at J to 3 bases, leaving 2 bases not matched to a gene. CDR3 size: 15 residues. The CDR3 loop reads CASSWGTGGGNTIYF. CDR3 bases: TGTGCCAGCAGTTGGGGGACAGGGGGTGGAAACACCATATATTTT.

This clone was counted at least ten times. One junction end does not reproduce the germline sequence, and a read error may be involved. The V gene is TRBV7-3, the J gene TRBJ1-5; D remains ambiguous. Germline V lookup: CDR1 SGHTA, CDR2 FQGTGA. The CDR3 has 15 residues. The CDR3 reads CASTQLSASNQPRHF. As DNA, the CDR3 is TGTGCCAGTACACAGCTTAGTGCGAGCAATCAGCCCCGGCATTTT.

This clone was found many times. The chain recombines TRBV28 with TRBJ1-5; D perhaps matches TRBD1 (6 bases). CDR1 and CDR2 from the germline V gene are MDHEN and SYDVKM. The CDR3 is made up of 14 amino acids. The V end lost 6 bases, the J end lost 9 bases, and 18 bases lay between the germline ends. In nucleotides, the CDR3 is TGTGCCAGCAGCTTAGGGTGGGGGGGCTGGCCCCAGCATTTT. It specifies CASSLGWGGWPQHF.

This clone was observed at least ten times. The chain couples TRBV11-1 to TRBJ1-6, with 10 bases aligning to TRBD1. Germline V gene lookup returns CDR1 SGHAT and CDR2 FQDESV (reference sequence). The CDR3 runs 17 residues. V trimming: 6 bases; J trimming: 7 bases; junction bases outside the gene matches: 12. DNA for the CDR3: TGTGCCAGCAGAGTTGCCGGGACAGGGGTTTCGAATTCACCCCTCCACTTT. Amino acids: CASRVAGTGVSNSPLHF.

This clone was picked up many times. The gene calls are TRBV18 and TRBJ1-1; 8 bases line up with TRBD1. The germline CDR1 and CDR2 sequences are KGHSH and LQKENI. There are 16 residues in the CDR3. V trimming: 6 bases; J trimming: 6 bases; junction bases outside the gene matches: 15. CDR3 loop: CASSYRQGSLGSEAFF. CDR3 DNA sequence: TGTGCCAGCTCCTACAGACAGGGGAGTCTTGGTTCTGAAGCTTTCTTT.

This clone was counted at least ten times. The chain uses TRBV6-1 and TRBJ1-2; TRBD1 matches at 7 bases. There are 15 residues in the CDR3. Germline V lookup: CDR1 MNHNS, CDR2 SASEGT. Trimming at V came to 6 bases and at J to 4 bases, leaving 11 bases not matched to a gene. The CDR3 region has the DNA TGTGCCAGCAGATCGACAGGGCAAGGGAGCTATGGCTACACCTTC. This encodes CASRSTGQGSYGYTF.

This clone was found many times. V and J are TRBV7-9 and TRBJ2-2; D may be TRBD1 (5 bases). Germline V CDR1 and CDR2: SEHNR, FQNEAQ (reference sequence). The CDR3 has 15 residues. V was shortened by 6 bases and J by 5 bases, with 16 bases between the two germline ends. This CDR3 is CASRLHGQGTGELFF. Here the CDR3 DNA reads TGTGCCAGCAGACTTCACGGCCAGGGTACCGGGGAGCTGTTTTTT.

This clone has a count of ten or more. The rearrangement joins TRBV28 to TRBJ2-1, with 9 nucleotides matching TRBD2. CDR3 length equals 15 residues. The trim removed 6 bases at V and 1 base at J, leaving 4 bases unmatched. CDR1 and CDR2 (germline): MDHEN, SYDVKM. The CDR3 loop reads CASRLSGRSYNEQFF. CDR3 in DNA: TGTGCCAGCAGACTAAGCGGGAGGTCCTACAATGAGCAGTTCTTC.

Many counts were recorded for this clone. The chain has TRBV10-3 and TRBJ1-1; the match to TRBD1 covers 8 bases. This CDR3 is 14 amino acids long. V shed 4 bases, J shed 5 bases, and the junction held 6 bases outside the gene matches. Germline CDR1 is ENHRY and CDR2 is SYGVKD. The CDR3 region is CAISGLDRETEAFF. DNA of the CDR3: TGTGCCATCAGTGGTTTGGACAGGGAGACTGAAGCTTTCTTT.

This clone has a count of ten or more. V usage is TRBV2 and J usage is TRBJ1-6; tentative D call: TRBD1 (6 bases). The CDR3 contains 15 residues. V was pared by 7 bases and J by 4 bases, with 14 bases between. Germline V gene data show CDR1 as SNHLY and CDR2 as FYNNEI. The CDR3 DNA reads TGTGCCAGCACCTGGGACCAGGGGTATAATTCACCCCTCCACTTT. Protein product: CASTWDQGYNSPLHF.

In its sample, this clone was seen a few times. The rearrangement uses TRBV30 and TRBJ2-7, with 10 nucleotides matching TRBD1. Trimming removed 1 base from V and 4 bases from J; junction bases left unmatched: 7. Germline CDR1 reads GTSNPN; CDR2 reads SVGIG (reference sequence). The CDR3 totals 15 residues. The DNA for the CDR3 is TGTGCCTGGAGTGCCCCGGACAGGGGGGTGTACGAGCAGTACTTC. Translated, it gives CAWSAPDRGVYEQYF.

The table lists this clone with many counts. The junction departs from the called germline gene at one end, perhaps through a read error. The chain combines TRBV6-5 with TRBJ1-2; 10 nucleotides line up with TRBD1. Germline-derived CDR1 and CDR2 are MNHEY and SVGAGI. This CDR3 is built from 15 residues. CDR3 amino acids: CASRYWDRGGYGYTF. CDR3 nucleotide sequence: TGTGCCAGCCGTTACTGGGACAGGGGTGGCTATGGCTACACCTTC.

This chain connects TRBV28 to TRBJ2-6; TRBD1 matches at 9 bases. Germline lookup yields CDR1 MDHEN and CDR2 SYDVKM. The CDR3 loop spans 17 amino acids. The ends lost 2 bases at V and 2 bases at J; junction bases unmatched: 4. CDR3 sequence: CASSLRQGGTGANVLTF. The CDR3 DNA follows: TGTGCCAGCAGTTTAAGACAGGGGGGGACTGGGGCCAACGTCCTGACTTTC.

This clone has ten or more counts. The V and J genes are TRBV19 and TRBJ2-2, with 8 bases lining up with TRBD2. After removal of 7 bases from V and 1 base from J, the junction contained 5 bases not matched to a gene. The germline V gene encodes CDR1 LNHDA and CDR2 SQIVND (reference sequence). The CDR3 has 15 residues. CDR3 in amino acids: CASKGLAVNTGELFF. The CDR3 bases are TGTGCCAGTAAAGGACTAGCCGTGAACACCGGGGAGCTGTTTTTT.

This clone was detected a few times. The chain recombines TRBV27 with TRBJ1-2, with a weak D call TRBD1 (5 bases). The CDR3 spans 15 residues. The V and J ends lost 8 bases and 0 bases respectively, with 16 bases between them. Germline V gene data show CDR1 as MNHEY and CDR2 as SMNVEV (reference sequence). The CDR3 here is CASAPGGMPNYGYTF. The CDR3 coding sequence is TGTGCCAGCGCCCCGGGGGGGATGCCTAACTATGGCTACACCTTC.

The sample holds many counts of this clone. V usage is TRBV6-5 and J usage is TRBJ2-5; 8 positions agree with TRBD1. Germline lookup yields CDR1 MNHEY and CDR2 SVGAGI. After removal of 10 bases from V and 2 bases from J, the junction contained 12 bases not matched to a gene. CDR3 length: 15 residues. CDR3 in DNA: TGTGCCACCCAGGAGACAGGGGATCGTCAAGAGACCCAGTACTTC. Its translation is CATQETGDRQETQYF.

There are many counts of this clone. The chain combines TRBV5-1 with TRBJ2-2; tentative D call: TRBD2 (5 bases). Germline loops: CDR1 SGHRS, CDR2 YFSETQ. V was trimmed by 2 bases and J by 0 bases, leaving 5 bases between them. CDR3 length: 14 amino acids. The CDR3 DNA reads TGCGCCAGCAGCTTCGGGGCGAACACCGGGGAGCTGTTTTTT. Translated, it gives CASSFGANTGELFF.

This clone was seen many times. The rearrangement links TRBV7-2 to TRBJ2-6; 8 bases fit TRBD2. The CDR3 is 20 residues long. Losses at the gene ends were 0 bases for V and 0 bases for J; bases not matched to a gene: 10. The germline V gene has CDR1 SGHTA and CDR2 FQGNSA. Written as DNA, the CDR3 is TGTGCCAGCAGCTTAGCCTCGGGAGGGGGGCCGAGCTCTGGGGCCAACGTCCTGACTTTC. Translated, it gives CASSLASGGGPSSGANVLTF.

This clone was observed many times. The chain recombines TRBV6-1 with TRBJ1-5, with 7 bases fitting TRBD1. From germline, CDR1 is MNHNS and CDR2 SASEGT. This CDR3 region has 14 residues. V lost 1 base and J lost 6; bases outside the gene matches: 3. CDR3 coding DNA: TGTGCCAGCAGTGAAGGAGGGGGCCCTCAGCCCCAGCATTTT. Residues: CASSEGGGPQPQHF.